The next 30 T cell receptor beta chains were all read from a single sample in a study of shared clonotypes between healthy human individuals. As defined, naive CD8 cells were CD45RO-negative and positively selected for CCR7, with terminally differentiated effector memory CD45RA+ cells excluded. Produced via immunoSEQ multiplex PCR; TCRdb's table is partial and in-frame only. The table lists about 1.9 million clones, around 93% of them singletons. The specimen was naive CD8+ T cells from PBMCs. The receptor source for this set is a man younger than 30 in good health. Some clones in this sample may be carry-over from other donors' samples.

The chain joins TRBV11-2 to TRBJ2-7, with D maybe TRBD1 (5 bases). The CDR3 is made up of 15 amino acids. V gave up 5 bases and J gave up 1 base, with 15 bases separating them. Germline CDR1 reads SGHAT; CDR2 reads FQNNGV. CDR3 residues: CASSPRPRVSYEQYF. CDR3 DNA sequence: TGTGCCAGCAGCCCAAGACCCAGGGTGTCCTACGAGCAGTACTTC.

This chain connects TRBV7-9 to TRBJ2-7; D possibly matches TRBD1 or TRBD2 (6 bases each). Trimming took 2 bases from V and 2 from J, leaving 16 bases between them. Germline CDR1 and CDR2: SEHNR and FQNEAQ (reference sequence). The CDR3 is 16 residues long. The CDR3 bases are TGTGCCAGCAGCTTAAGTTGGGGGGACATTCCCTACGAGCAGTACTTC. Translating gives CASSLSWGDIPYEQYF.

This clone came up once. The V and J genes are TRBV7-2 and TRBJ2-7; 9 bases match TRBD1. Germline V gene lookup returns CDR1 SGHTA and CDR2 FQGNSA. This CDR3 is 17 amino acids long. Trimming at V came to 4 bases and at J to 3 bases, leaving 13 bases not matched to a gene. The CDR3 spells CASSSSLRDRANYEQYF. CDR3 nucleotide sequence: TGTGCCAGCAGCTCTTCCTTGCGGGACAGGGCGAACTACGAGCAGTACTTC.

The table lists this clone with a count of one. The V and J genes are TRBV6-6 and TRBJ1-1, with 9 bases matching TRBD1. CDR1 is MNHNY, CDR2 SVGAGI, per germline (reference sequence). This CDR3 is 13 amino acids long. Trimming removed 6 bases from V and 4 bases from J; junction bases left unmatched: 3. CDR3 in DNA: TGTGCCAGCAGAGACAGGGGGACCACTGAAGCTTTCTTT. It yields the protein CASRDRGTTEAFF.

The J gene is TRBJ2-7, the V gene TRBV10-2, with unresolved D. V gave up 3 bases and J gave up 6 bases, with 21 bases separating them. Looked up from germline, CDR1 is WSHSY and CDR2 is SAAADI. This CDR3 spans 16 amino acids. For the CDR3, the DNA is TGCGCCAGCAGTGACGATACTTGGCGGCGGTCAAGCGAGCAGTACTTC. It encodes CASSDDTWRRSSEQYF.

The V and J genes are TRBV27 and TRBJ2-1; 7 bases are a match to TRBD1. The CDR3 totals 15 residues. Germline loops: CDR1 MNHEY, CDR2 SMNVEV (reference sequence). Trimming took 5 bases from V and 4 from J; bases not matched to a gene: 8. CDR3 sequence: CASSPDRQGYNEQFF. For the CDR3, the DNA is TGTGCCAGCAGTCCCGACCGACAGGGTTACAATGAGCAGTTCTTC.

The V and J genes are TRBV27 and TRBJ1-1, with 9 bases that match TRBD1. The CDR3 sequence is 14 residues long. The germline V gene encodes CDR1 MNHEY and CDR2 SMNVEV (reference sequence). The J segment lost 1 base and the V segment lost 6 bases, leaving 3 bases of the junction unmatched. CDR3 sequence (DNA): TGTGCCAGCAGGACAGGGGGGGGGAACACTGAAGCTTTCTTT. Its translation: CASRTGGGNTEAFF.

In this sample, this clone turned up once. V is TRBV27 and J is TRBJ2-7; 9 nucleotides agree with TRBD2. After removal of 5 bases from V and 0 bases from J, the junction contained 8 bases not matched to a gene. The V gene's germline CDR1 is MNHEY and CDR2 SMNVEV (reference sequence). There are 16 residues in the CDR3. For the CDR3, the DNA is TGTGCCAGCAGTCTAATGCGGACTAGCGCCTCCTACGAGCAGTACTTC. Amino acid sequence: CASSLMRTSASYEQYF.

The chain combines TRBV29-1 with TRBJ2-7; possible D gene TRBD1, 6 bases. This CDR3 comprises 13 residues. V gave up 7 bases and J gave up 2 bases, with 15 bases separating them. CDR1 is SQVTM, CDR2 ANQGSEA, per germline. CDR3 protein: CSAADSDTYEQYF. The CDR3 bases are TGCAGCGCTGCGGACAGTGATACCTACGAGCAGTACTTC.

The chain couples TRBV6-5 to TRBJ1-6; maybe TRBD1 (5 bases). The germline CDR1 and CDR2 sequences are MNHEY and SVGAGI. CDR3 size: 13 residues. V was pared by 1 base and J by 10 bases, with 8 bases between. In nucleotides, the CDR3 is TGTGCCAGCAGTTACTTTGGGGGGTCACCCCTCCACTTT. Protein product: CASSYFGGSPLHF.

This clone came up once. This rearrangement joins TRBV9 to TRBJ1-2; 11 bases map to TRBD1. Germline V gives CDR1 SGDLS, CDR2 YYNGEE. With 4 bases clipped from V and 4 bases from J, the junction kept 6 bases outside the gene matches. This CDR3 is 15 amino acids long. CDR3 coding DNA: TGTGCCAGCAGCCCCGGACAGGGGGCCGGCTATGGCTACACCTTC. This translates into CASSPGQGAGYGYTF.

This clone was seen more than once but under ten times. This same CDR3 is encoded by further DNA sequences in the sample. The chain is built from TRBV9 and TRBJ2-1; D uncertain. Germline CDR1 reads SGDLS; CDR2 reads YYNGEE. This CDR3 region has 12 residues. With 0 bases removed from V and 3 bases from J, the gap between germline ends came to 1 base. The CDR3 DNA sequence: TGTGCCAGCAGCGTAGGCTACAATGAGCAGTTCTTC. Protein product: CASSVGYNEQFF.

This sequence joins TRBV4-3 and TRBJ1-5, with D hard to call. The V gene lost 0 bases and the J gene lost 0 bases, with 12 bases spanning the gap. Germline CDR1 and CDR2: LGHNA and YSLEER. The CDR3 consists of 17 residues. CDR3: CASSQDSYSHSNQPQHF. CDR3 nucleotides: TGCGCCAGCAGCCAAGACAGCTATTCTCATAGCAATCAGCCCCAGCATTTT.

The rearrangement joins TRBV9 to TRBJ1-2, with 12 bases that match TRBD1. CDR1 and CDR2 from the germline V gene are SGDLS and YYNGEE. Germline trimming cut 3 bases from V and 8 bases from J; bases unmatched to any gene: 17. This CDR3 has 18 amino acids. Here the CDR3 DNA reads TGTGCCAGCAGCGCAATTCGGGACAGGGGGCGCGGGTTGACGGGCTACACCTTC. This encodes CASSAIRDRGRGLTGYTF.

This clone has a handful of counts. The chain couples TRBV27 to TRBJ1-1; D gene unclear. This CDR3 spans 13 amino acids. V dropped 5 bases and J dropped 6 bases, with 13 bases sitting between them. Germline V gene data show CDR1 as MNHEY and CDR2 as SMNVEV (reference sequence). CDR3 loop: CASSLSHTAEAFF. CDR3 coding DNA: TGTGCCAGCAGTCTCTCACACACCGCTGAAGCTTTCTTT.

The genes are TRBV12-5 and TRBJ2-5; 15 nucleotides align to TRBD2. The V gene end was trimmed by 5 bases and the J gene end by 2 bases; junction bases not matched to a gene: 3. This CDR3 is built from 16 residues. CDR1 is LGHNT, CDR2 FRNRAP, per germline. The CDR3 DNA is TGTGCTAGTGGTCGGACTAGCGGGAGGGGACAAGAGACCCAGTACTTC. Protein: CASGRTSGRGQETQYF.

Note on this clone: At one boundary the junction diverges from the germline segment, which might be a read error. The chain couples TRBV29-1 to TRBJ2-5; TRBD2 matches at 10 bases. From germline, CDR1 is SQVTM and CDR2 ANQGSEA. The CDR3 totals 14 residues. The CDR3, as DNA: TGCAGCGTTGAGCTAGCGGGAGACCAGGAGACCCAGTACTTC. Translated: CSVELAGDQETQYF.

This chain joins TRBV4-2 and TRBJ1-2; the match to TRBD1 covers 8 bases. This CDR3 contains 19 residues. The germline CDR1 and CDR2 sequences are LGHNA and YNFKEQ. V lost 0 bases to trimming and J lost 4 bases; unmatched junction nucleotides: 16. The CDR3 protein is CASSQEARVRTGPSYGYTF. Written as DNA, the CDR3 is TGTGCCAGCAGCCAAGAAGCGCGCGTCCGGACAGGGCCCTCCTATGGCTACACCTTC.

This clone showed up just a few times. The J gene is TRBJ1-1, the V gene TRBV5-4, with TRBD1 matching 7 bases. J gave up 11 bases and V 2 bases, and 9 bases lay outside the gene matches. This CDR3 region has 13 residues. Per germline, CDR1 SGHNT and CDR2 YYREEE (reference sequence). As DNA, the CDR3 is TGTGCCAGCAGCTTCTGGCAGGGGGAGAGGGCTTTCTTT. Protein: CASSFWQGERAFF.

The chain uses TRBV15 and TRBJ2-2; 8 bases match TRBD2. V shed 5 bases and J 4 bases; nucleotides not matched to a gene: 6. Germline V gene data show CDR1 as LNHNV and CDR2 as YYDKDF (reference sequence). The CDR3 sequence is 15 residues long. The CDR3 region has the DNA TGTGCCACCAGCCCCGGGCGGGAGGTCACCGGGGAGCTGTTTTTT. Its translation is CATSPGREVTGELFF.

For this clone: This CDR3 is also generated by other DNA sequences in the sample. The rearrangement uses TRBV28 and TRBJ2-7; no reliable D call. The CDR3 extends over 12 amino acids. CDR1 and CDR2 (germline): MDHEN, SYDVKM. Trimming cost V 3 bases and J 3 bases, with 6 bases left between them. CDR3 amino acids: CASSFTGYEQYF. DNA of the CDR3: TGTGCCAGCAGTTTTACGGGCTACGAGCAGTACTTC.

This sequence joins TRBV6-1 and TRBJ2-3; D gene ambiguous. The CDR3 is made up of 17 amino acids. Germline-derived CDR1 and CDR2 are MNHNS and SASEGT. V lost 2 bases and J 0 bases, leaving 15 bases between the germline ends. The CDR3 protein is CASSETFLFASTDTQYF. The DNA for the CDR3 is TGTGCCAGCAGTGAAACCTTTCTCTTTGCTAGCACAGATACGCAGTATTTT.

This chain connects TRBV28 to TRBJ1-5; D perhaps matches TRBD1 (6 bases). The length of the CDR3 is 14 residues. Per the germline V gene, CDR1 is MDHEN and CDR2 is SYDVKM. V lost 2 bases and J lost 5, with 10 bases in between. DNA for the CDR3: TGTGCCAGCAGTTTAACCAGGGGCTATCAGCCCCAGCATTTT. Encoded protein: CASSLTRGYQPQHF. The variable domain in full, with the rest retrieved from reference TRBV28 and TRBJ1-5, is DVKVTQSSRYLVKRTGEKVFLECVQDMDHENMFWYRQDPGLGLRLIYFSYDVKMKEKGDIPEGYSVSREKKERFSLILESASTNQTSMYLCASSLTRGYQPQHFGDGTRLSIL.

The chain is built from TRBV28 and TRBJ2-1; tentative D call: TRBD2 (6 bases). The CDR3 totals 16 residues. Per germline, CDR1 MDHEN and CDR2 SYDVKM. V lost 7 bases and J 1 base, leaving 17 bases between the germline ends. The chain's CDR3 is CASTSTLATSYNEQFF. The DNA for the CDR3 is TGTGCCAGCACTTCCACACTAGCAACTTCCTACAATGAGCAGTTCTTC.

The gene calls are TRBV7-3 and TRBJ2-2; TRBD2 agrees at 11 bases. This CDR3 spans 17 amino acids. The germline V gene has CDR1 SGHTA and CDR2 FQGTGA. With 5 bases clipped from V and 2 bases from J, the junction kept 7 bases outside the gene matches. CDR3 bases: TGTGCCAGCAGCATTATGGGACTAGCGGTTAACACCGGGGAGCTGTTTTTT. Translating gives CASSIMGLAVNTGELFF.

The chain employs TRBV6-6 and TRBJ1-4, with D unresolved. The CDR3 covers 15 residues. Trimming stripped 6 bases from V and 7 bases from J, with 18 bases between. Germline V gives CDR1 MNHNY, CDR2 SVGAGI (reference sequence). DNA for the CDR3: TGTGCCAGCAGCTACGGCCTACCTGCAGGTGAAAAACTGTTTTTT. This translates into CASSYGLPAGEKLFF.

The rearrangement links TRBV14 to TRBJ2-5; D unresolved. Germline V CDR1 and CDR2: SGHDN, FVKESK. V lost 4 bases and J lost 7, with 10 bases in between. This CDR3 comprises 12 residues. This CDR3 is CASSLPSGTQYF. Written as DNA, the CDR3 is TGTGCCAGCAGCCTCCCATCGGGGACCCAGTACTTC.

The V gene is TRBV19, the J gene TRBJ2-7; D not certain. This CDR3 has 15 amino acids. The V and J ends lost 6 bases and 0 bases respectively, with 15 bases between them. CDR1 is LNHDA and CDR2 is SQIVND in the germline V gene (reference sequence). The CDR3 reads CASSQRGAFSYEQYF. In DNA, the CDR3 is TGTGCCAGTAGCCAAAGAGGAGCGTTCTCCTACGAGCAGTACTTC.

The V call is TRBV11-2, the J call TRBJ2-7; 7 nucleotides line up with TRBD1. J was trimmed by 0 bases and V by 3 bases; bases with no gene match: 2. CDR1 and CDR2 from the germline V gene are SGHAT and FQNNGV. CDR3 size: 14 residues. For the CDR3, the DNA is TGTGCCAGCAGCTTTCGGGACAGCTCCTACGAGCAGTACTTC. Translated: CASSFRDSSYEQYF. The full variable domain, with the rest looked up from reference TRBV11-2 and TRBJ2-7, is EAGVAQSPRYKIIEKRQSVAFWCNPISGHATLYWYQQILGQGPKLLIQFQNNGVVDDSQLPKDRFSAERLKGVDSTLKIQPAKLEDSAVYLCASSFRDSSYEQYFGPGTRLTVT.

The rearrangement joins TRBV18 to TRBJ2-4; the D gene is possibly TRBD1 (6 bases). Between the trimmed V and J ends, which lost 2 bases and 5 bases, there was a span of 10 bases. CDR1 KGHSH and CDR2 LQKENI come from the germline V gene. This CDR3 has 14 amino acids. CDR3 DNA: TGTGCCAGCTCACCAGGCGGACAGCAAAACATTCAGTACTTC. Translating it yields CASSPGGQQNIQYF.